A selection of T cell receptor beta chains follows, all from one sample in a study of shared clonotypes between healthy human individuals. Repertoires were generated with immunoSEQ multiplex PCR, while TCRdb's copy carries only in-frame clones and drops some. The sample records about 2.1 million clones, 90% to 95% being singletons. Sequenced input: naive CD8+ T cells from PBMCs. These TCRs come from a man aged 18 to 30 in good health. Some clones in this sample may be carry-over from other donors' samples. CDR3s include the opening cysteine and the closing phenylalanine or tryptophan. Each record gives: V gene, D gene, J gene, clone size, CDR3 protein, CDR3 DNA. A D gene is named only where the DNA matches it firmly. Clone size, where shown, is once, few, many, or a class for clones that have expanded.

TRBV5-8	TRBD1	TRBJ2-1	NA	CASSTGTGGAYNEQFF	TGTGCCAGCAGTACAGGGACAGGGGGCGCCTACAATGAGCAGTTCTTC
TRBV2	TRBD2	TRBJ2-2	NA	CASTAGGIGTGELFF	TGTGCCAGCACGGCGGGAGGGATCGGCACCGGGGAGCTGTTTTTT
TRBV2	NA	TRBJ1-1	NA	CASSGSNRAPEAFF	TGTGCCAGCTCCGGGTCCAACAGGGCTCCTGAAGCTTTCTTT
TRBV5-6	NA	TRBJ2-7	NA	CASSLGPTENYEQYF	TGTGCCAGCAGCTTGGGGCCGACAGAAAATTACGAGCAGTACTTC
TRBV9	TRBD2	TRBJ2-7	NA	CASSGGLAGEQYF	TGTGCCAGCAGCGGAGGACTAGCAGGCGAGCAGTACTTC
TRBV7-9	TRBD2	TRBJ2-7	NA	CASSLAGGSGYEQYF	TGTGCCAGCAGCTTAGCGGGGGGGAGTGGCTACGAGCAGTACTTC
TRBV9	NA	TRBJ2-1	NA	CASSVVPLGGAYNEQFF	TGTGCCAGCAGCGTAGTCCCTCTAGGGGGGGCCTACAATGAGCAGTTCTTC
TRBV7-8	TRBD2	TRBJ2-5	NA	CASSFLLAGGPTETQYF	TGTGCCAGCAGCTTTTTACTAGCGGGAGGGCCAACGGAGACCCAGTACTTC
TRBV6-1	NA	TRBJ2-5	NA	CASSTTTETQETQYF	TGTGCCAGCAGTACGACGACGGAGACCCAAGAGACCCAGTACTTC
TRBV28	TRBD1	TRBJ1-1	NA	CASSPGQVEAFF	TGTGCCAGCAGTCCTGGACAGGTTGAAGCTTTCTTT
TRBV28	NA	TRBJ2-3	NA	CASSHLNTQYF	TGTGCCAGCAGCCATCTCAATACGCAGTATTTT
TRBV19	TRBD1	TRBJ2-7	NA	CASSPRQGTSMSEQYF	TGTGCCAGTAGTCCACGACAGGGGACGTCAATGAGCGAGCAGTACTTC
TRBV11-2	NA	TRBJ1-4	NA	CASSLADIKEKLFF	TGTGCCAGCAGCTTAGCCGACATTAAGGAAAAACTGTTTTTT
TRBV29-1	NA	TRBJ1-1	NA	CSARQPNTEAFF	TGCAGCGCCAGACAGCCAAACACTGAAGCTTTCTTT
TRBV5-1	NA	TRBJ2-1	NA	CASSLGSPAGQFF	TGCGCCAGCAGCTTGGGATCGCCCGCCGGGCAGTTCTTC
TRBV13	NA	TRBJ2-1	NA	CASSSTYGDSVFF	TGTGCCAGCAGTTCTACCTACGGGGACTCGGTTTTCTTC
TRBV6-6	TRBD1	TRBJ2-4	NA	CASRDSKNIQYF	TGTGCCAGCCGGGACAGCAAAAACATTCAGTACTTC
TRBV4-2	TRBD1	TRBJ2-7	NA	CASSQYPGQGSYEQYF	TGTGCCAGCAGCCAGTACCCGGGACAGGGCTCCTACGAGCAGTACTTC
TRBV29-1	NA	TRBJ2-3	NA	CSAGPGYGTDTQYF	TGCAGCGCCGGCCCGGGATATGGCACAGATACGCAGTATTTT
TRBV15	NA	TRBJ2-7	NA	CATSMGSHYEQYF	TGTGCCACCAGTATGGGGTCCCACTACGAGCAGTACTTC
TRBV7-2	NA	TRBJ2-1	once	CASRGPSGEQFF	TGTGCCAGCAGGGGCCCCTCGGGTGAGCAGTTCTTC
TRBV6-6	TRBD2	TRBJ2-1	NA	CASREPTSGRNEQFF	TGTGCCAGCAGAGAACCGACTAGCGGCAGGAATGAGCAGTTCTTC
TRBV7-9	NA	TRBJ2-2	NA	CASSGGTGELFF	TGTGCCAGCAGCGGGGGTACCGGGGAGCTGTTTTTT
TRBV5-4	NA	TRBJ2-7	NA	CASSFGSPYEQYF	TGTGCCAGCAGCTTTGGGTCGCCCTACGAGCAGTACTTC
TRBV28	TRBD1	TRBJ1-1	NA	CASSLFLRGRNTEAFF	TGTGCCAGCAGTTTATTCCTGAGGGGGCGGAACACTGAAGCTTTCTTT
TRBV28	NA	TRBJ2-7	NA	CASRQGLLYEQYF	TGTGCCAGCAGACAGGGACTACTATACGAGCAGTACTTC
TRBV7-3	NA	TRBJ2-2	NA	CASSPTGINTGELFF	TGTGCCAGCAGCCCAACGGGGATAAACACCGGGGAGCTGTTTTTT
TRBV7-2	NA	TRBJ1-5	NA	CASSLGRGRNQPQHF	TGTGCCAGCAGCTTAGGGAGGGGTCGCAATCAGCCCCAGCATTTT
TRBV6-5	TRBD1	TRBJ2-7	few	CASSYRTGQEQYF	TGTGCCAGCAGTTACCGGACGGGACAGGAGCAGTACTTC
TRBV29-1	TRBD1	TRBJ1-2	once	CSVGTAIQGTPNYGYTF	TGCAGCGTTGGAACCGCGATACAGGGGACCCCTAACTATGGCTACACCTTC
TRBV4-3	TRBD2	TRBJ2-3	NA	CASRGGEWTQYF	TGCGCCAGCAGGGGGGGGGAATGGACGCAGTATTTT
TRBV10-1	TRBD2	TRBJ2-3	NA	CASSADYRTSGKDTQYF	TGCGCCAGCAGCGCCGATTATAGGACTAGCGGGAAAGATACGCAGTATTTT
TRBV5-4	NA	TRBJ2-7	NA	CASSLDGATYEQYF	TGTGCCAGCAGCTTGGACGGGGCTACCTACGAGCAGTACTTC
TRBV15	TRBD1	TRBJ1-1	NA	CATSRTGDPTEAFF	TGTGCCACCAGCAGAACAGGGGATCCCACTGAAGCTTTCTTT
TRBV27	NA	TRBJ2-7	NA	CASSPSRGGPSSYEQYF	TGTGCCAGCAGTCCATCGAGGGGGGGCCCGAGCTCCTACGAGCAGTACTTC
TRBV28	TRBD1	TRBJ1-2	NA	CASRWTGRGYTF	TGTGCCAGCAGATGGACAGGGCGCGGCTACACCTTC
TRBV11-2	NA	TRBJ2-7	NA	CASSLNSRNDRNYEQYF	TGTGCCAGCAGCTTAAACTCGCGTAATGACCGAAACTACGAGCAGTACTTC
TRBV5-1	NA	TRBJ1-2	NA	CASSTYSGGNHTF	TGCGCCAGCAGTACATACAGCGGAGGGAATCACACCTTC
TRBV14	NA	TRBJ1-1	NA	CASSQVGDTKAFF	TGTGCCAGCAGCCAAGTTGGGGACACTAAAGCTTTCTTT
TRBV27	TRBD1	TRBJ1-2	NA	CASSPYSGTASYGYTF	TGTGCCAGCAGTCCGTACTCCGGGACAGCAAGCTATGGCTACACCTTC
TRBV25-1	NA	TRBJ2-1	NA	CASSEYRELYNEQFF	TGTGCCAGCAGTGAATACCGGGAACTGTACAATGAGCAGTTCTTC
TRBV7-2	NA	TRBJ2-2	NA	CASSLPIERQLNTGELFF	TGTGCCAGCAGCTTACCAATTGAGAGACAACTGAACACCGGGGAGCTGTTTTTT